The present TCR beta chain was sequenced within a study of blood T cell repertoires in COVID-19. Study context: PBMCs, B-cell-depleted T cells, or T cells were the source of the cDNA or gDNA that made up the material.

This CDR3 is 13 amino acids long. Per germline, CDR1 WNHNN and CDR2 SYGVQD (reference sequence). V was shortened by 6 bases and J by 0 bases, with 8 bases between the two germline ends. Followed longitudinally, the Seattle patients had been enrolled during active infection. Clones were sequenced by immunoSEQ multiplex PCR, and TCRdb holds only the in-frame ones, with some missing. The sample contains 500,000 to 600,000 clones, 85% to 90% of which appear only once. The receptor's source is a woman between 50 and 59 years old with COVID-19, enrolled during active disease. The sample consisted of peripheral blood. The genes are TRBV10-1 and TRBJ1-1; a possible D gene is TRBD1 (6 bases). CDR3 sequence reads: CASRGHLNTEAFF. CDR3 nucleotide sequence: TGCGCCAGCAGGGGACATCTGAACACTGAAGCTTTCTTT.